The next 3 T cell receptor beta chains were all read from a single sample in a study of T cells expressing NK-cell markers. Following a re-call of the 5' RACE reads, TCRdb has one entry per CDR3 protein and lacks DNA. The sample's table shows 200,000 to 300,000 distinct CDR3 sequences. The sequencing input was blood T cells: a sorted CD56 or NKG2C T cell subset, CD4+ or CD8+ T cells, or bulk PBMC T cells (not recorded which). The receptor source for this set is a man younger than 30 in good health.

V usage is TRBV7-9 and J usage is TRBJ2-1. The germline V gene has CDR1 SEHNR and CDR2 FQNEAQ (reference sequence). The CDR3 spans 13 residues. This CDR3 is CASIRGSYNEQFF.

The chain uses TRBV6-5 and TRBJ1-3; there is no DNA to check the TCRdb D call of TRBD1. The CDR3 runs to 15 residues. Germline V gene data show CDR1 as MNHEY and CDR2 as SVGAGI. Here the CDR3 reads CASNPRTGTGNTIYF.

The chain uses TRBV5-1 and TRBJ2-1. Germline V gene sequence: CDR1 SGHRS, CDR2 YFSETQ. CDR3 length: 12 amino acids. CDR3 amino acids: CASSIQLNEQFF.